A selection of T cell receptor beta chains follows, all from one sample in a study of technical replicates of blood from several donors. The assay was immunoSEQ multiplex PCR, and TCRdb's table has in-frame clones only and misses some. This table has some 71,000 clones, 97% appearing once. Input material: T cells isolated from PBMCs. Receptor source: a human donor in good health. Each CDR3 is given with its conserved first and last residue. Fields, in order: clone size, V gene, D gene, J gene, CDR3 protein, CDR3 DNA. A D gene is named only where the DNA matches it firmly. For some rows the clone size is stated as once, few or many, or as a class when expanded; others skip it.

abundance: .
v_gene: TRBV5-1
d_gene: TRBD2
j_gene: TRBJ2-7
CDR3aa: CASSLELAGGPHEQYF
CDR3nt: TGCGCCAGCAGCTTGGAACTAGCGGGAGGGCCCCACGAGCAGTACTTC

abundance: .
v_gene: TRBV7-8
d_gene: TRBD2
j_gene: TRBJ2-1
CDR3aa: CASSLVQREGTNEQFF
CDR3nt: TGTGCCAGCAGCTTAGTGCAGCGGGAGGGTACAAATGAGCAGTTCTTC

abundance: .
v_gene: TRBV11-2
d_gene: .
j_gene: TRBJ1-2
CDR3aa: CASSLGRGLRGYTF
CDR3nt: TGTGCCAGCAGCTTAGGGCGGGGGTTGAGGGGCTACACCTTC

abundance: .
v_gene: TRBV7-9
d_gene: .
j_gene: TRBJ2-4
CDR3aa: CASSLEAQGGIQYF
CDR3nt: TGTGCCAGCAGCTTAGAGGCCCAGGGGGGCATTCAGTACTTC

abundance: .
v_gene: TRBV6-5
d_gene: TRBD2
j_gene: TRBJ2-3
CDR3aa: CASSYLAEITDTQYF
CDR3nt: TGTGCCAGCAGTTACCTAGCGGAGATCACAGATACGCAGTATTTT

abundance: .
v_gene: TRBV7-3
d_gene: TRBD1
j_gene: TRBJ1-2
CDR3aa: CASSLSQGANYGYTF
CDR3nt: TGTGCCAGCAGCTTAAGTCAGGGGGCGAACTATGGCTACACCTTC

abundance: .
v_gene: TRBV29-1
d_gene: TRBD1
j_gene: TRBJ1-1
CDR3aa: CSVPTTGANTEAFF
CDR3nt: TGCAGCGTTCCGACGACAGGGGCGAACACTGAAGCTTTCTTT

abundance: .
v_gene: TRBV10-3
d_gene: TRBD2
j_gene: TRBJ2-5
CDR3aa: CAIRPSGRMYQETQYF
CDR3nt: TGTGCCATCAGGCCTAGCGGGAGGATGTACCAAGAGACCCAGTACTTC

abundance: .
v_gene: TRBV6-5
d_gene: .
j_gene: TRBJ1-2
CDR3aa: CASSYSSDSLYGYTF
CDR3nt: TGTGCCAGCAGTTACTCATCGGACAGCCTCTATGGCTACACCTTC

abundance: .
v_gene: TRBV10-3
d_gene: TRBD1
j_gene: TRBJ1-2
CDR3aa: CAISENPRADRGLGKGYTF
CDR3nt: TGTGCCATCAGTGAGAACCCTAGGGCCGACAGGGGGCTAGGAAAAGGCTACACCTTC

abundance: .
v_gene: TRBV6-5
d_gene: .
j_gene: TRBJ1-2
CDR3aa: CASSRSPDYGYTF
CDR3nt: TGTGCCAGCAGCCGGAGTCCAGACTATGGCTACACCTTC

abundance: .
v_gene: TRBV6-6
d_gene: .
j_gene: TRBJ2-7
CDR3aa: CASSYRQAYEQYF
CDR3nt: TGTGCCAGCAGTTACCGCCAGGCCTACGAGCAGTACTTC

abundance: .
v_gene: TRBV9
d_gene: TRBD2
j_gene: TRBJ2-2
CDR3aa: CASSVAAGAGGELFF
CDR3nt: TGTGCCAGCAGCGTAGCTGCGGGAGCAGGCGGGGAGCTGTTTTTT

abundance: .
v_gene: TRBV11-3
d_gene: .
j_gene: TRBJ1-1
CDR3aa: CASSLEAGLAFF
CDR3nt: TGTGCCAGCAGCTTAGAGGCGGGGCTGGCTTTCTTT

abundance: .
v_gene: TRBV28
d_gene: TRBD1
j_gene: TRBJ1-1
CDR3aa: CASTILDRANTEAFF
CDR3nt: TGTGCCAGCACCATACTGGACAGGGCGAACACTGAAGCTTTCTTT

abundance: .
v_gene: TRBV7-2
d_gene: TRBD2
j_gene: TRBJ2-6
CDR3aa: CASSVAGGTGANVLTF
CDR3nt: TGTGCCAGCAGCGTCGCGGGGGGGACTGGGGCCAACGTCCTGACTTTC

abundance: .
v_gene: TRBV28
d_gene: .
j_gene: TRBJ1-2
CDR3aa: CASSILEGYTF
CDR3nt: TGTGCCAGCAGTATCTTAGAGGGCTACACCTTC

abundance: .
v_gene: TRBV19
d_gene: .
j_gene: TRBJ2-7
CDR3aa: CASSIGQSYEQYF
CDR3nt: TGTGCCAGTAGTATTGGACAATCCTACGAGCAGTACTTC

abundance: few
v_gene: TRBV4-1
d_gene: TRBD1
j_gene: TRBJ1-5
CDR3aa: CASSMDRNQPQHF
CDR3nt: TGCGCCAGCAGCATGGACAGGAATCAGCCCCAGCATTTT

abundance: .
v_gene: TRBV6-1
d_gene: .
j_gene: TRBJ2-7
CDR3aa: CASSEEGGSEQYF
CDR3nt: TGTGCCAGCAGTGAAGAAGGAGGAAGCGAGCAGTACTTC

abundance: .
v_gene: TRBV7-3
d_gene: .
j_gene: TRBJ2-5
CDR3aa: CASSLSRYETQYF
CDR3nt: TGTGCCAGCAGCTTATCTCGGTACGAGACCCAGTACTTC

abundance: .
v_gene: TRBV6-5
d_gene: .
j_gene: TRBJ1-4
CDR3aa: CASSYGGVGEKLFF
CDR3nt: TGTGCCAGCAGTTACGGAGGGGTCGGTGAAAAACTGTTTTTT

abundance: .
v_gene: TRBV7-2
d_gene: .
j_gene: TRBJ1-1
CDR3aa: CASSAYLNTEAFF
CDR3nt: TGTGCCAGCAGCGCCTATCTGAACACTGAAGCTTTCTTT

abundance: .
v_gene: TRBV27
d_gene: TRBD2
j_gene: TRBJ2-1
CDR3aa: CASSLAGGTYNEQFF
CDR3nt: TGTGCCAGCAGTTTAGCGGGAGGAACCTACAATGAGCAGTTCTTC

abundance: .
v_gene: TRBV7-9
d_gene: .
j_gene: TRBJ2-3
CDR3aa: CASSLGGYTDTQYF
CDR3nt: TGTGCCAGCAGCTTAGGAGGGTACACAGATACGCAGTATTTT

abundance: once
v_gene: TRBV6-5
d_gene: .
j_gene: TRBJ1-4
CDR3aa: CASRRQVSNEKLFF
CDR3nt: TGTGCCAGCAGACGACAAGTGTCTAATGAAAAACTGTTTTTT

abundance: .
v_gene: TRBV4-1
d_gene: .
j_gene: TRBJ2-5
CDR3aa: CASSQDSTRNQETQYF
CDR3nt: TGCGCCAGCAGCCAAGACTCAACACGAAACCAAGAGACCCAGTACTTC

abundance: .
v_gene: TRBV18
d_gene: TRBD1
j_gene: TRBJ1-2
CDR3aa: CASSPGTALYGYTF
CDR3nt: TGTGCCAGCTCCCCCGGGACAGCTCTCTATGGCTACACCTTC

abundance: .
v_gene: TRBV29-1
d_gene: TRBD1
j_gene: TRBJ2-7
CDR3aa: CSVVGTGSSYEQYF
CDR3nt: TGCAGCGTCGTCGGGACAGGGAGCTCCTACGAGCAGTACTTC

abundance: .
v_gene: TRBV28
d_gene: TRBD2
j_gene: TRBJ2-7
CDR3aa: CASSCWREACYEQYF
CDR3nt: TGTGCCAGCTCTTGTTGGCGGGAGGCCTGCTACGAGCAGTACTTC

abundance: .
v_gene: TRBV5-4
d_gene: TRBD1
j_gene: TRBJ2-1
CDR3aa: CASSVGQGAVNEQFF
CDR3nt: TGTGCCAGCAGCGTGGGACAGGGGGCTGTCAATGAGCAGTTCTTC

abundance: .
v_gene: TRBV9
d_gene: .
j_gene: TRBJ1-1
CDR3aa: CASSVGHRAEAFF
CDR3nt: TGTGCCAGCAGCGTAGGGCACAGGGCTGAAGCTTTCTTT

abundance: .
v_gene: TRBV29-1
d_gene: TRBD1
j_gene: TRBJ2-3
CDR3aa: CSVERDRDFTDTQYF
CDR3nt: TGCAGCGTTGAAAGGGACAGAGACTTCACAGATACGCAGTATTTT

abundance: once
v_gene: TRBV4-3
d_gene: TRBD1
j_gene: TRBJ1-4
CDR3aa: CASSHYTGDEKLFF
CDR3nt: TGCGCCAGCAGCCATTATACAGGGGATGAAAAACTGTTTTTT

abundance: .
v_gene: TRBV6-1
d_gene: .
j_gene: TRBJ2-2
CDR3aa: CASSHLVWETGELFF
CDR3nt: TGTGCCAGCAGTCATCTAGTTTGGGAGACCGGGGAGCTGTTTTTT

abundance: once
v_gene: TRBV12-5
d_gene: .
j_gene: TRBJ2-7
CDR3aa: CASGPRDRTYEQYF
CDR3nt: TGTGCTAGTGGTCCCCGGGATAGGACCTACGAGCAGTACTTC

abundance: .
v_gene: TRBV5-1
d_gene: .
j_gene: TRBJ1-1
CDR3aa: CASSLAFTSPEAFF
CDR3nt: TGCGCCAGCAGCTTGGCCTTTACGAGCCCTGAAGCTTTCTTT

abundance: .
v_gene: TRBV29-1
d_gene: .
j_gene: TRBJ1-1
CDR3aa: CSVGIGGNTEAFF
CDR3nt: TGCAGCGTAGGGATAGGGGGGAACACTGAAGCTTTCTTT

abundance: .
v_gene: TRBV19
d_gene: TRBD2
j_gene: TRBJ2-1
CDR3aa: CASSIVAGSNEQFF
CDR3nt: TGTGCCAGTAGTATTGTAGCGGGGAGCAATGAGCAGTTCTTC

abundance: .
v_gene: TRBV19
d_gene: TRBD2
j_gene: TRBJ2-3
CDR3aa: CASSLAGATDTQYF
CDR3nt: TGTGCCAGTAGTCTAGCGGGAGCTACAGATACGCAGTATTTT

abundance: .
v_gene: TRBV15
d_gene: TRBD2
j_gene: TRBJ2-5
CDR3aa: CATRAGGEQETQYF
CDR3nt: TGTGCCACCAGAGCGGGAGGTGAACAAGAGACCCAGTACTTC

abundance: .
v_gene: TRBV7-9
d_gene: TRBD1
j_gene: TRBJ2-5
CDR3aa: CASRGQYQETQYF
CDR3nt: TGTGCCAGCAGGGGACAGTACCAAGAGACCCAGTACTTC

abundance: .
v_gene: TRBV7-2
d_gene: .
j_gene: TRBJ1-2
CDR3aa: CASSSQTDTNYGYTF
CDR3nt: TGTGCCAGCAGCTCTCAGACAGATACTAACTATGGCTACACCTTC

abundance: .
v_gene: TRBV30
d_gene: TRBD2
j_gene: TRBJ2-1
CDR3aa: CAWRGGLAGGEQFF
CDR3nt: TGTGCCTGGAGGGGGGGACTAGCGGGAGGTGAGCAGTTCTTC

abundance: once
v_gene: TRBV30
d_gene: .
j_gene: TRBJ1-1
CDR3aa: CAWSVTGGGTEAFF
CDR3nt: TGTGCCTGGAGTGTAACCGGGGGGGGCACTGAAGCTTTCTTT

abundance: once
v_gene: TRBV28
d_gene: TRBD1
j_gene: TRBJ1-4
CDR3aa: CASSPSTGVEKLFF
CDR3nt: TGTGCCAGCAGCCCGTCCACAGGGGTGGAAAAACTGTTTTTT

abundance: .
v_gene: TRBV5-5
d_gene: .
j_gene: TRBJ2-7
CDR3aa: CASSHPGGYEQYF
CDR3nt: TGTGCCAGCAGCCACCCCGGGGGCTACGAGCAGTACTTC

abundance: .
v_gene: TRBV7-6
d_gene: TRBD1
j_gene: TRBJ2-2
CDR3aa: CASTQGDRITGELFF
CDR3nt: TGTGCCAGCACGCAGGGGGACCGGATCACCGGGGAGCTGTTTTTT

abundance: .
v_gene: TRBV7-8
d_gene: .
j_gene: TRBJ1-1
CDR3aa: CASSSPGLLLNTEAFF
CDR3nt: TGTGCCAGCAGCTCTCCGGGACTCCTGTTGAACACTGAAGCTTTCTTT

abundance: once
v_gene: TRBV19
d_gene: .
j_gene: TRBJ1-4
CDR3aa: CASSQLREINEKLFF
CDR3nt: TGTGCCAGTAGTCAGTTAAGGGAGATTAATGAAAAACTGTTTTTT

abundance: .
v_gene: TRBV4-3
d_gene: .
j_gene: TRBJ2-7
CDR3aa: CASSQEPPGAGYEQYF
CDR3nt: TGCGCCAGCAGCCAAGAACCCCCAGGGGCAGGGTACGAGCAGTACTTC

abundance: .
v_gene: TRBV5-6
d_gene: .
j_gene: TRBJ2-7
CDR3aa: CASAAQFSYEQYF
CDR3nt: TGTGCCAGCGCCGCACAGTTCTCCTACGAGCAGTACTTC

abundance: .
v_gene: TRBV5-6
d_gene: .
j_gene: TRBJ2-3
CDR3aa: CASSPNPGGGSDTQYF
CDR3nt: TGTGCCAGCAGCCCAAACCCCGGGGGTGGATCAGATACGCAGTATTTT

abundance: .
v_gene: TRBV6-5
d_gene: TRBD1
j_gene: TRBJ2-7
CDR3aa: CASKEGGQTYEQYF
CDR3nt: TGTGCCAGCAAGGAAGGGGGACAGACCTACGAGCAGTACTTC